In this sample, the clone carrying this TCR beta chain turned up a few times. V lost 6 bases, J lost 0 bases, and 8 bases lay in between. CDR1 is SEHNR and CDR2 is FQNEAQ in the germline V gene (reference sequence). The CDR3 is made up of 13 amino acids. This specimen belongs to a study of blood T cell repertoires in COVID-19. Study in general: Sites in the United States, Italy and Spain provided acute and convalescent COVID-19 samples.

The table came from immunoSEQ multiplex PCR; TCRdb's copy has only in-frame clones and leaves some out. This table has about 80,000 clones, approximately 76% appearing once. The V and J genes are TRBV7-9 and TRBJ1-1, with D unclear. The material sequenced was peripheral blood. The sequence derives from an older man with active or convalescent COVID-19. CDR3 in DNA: TGTGCCAGCAGGGGCCAGGTGAACACTGAAGCTTTCTTT. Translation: CASRGQVNTEAFF.